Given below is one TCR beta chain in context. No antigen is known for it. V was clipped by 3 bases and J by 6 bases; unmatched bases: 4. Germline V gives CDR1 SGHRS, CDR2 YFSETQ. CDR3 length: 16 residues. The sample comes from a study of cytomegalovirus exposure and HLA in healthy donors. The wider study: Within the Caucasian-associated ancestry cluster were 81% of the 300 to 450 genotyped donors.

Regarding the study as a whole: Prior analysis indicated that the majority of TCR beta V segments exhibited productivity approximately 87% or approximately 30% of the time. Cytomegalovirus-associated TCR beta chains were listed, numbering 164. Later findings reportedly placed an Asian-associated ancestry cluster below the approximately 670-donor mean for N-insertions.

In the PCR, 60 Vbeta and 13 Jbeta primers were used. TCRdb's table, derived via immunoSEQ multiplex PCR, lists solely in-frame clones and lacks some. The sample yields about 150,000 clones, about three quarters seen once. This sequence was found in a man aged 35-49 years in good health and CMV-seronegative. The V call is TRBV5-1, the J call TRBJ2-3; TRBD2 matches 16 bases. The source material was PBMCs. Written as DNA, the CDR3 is TGCGCCAGCAGCTCTGGGACTAGCGGGGGGGAGGATACGCAGTATTTT. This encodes CASSSGTSGGEDTQYF.